These 7 T cell receptor beta chains originate from one sample sequenced in a study of blood T cell repertoires in COVID-19. Here immunoSEQ multiplex PCR was the method, and the copy in TCRdb shows in-frame clones only, minus some. The table records under 200,000 clones, just over 90% of them present only once. The specimen sequenced was peripheral blood. The source of these receptors is a man aged 18 to 29 with acute or convalescent COVID-19.

The chain is built from TRBV19 and TRBJ1-2; no clear D. Germline-derived CDR1 and CDR2 are LNHDA and SQIVND (reference sequence). The CDR3 covers 13 residues. V dropped 6 bases and J dropped 1 base, with 9 bases sitting between them. The CDR3 here is CASSPQINYGYTF. In DNA, the CDR3 is TGTGCCAGTAGCCCTCAGATTAACTATGGCTACACCTTC.

The V call is TRBV6-5, the J call TRBJ1-4; 10 nucleotides agree with TRBD1. With V trimmed by 7 bases and J by 7 bases, 6 bases remained unmatched. The CDR3 sequence is 14 residues long. Germline values: CDR1 MNHEY, CDR2 SVGAGI. In nucleotides, the CDR3 is TGTGCCAGCACCTGGACAGGGGGAGGTGAAAAACTGTTTTTT. This sequence encodes CASTWTGGGEKLFF.

The chain employs TRBV9 and TRBJ2-3, with TRBD2 as a possible D gene (6 bases). CDR3 length: 16 residues. The ends were cut back, 3 bases at V and 2 bases at J, with 16 bases in the middle. Germline V CDR1 and CDR2: SGDLS, YYNGEE. CDR3 bases: TGTGCCAGCAGCGCTCTCGGGACTGCCTACACAGATACGCAGTATTTT. Its protein is CASSALGTAYTDTQYF.

The J gene is TRBJ2-3, the V gene TRBV11-2; 8 bases agree with TRBD1. V lost 5 bases, J lost 4 bases, and 20 bases stayed unmatched. Germline assignment: CDR1 SGHAT and CDR2 FQNNGV. This CDR3 has 19 residues. CDR3 DNA: TGTGCCAGCAGCCCACGCCCAGGGGGCGGTGGTTTTTGGGCAGATACGCAGTATTTT. Its protein product is CASSPRPGGGGFWADTQYF.

V and J are TRBV9 and TRBJ1-2; a possible D gene is TRBD1 (6 bases). Germline V lookup: CDR1 SGDLS, CDR2 YYNGEE. V was pared by 3 bases and J by 8 bases, with 20 bases between. This CDR3 has 15 residues. The CDR3 loop is CASSDRRQALAGYTF. In DNA form, the CDR3 reads TGTGCCAGCAGCGACCGCCGACAGGCCCTCGCCGGCTACACCTTC.

CDR3 DNA sequence: TGCAGTGCTAGTAGGGGTTTAGGTGGCTACACCTTC. This encodes CSASRGLGGYTF. This chain connects TRBV20-1 to TRBJ1-2; D perhaps matches TRBD1 (5 bases). Trimming removed 3 bases from V and 7 bases from J, with 12 bases in between. The CDR3 is 12 amino acids. Germline values: CDR1 DFQATT, CDR2 SNEGSKA (reference sequence).

The V and J genes are TRBV5-4 and TRBJ1-5; 8 bases match TRBD1. V shed 4 bases and J 0 bases; nucleotides not matched to a gene: 9. The germline CDR1 and CDR2 sequences are SGHNT and YYREEE (reference sequence). The CDR3 has 17 amino acids. The CDR3 DNA reads TGTGCCAGCAGCCGTATGACAGGGGTCGGTAGCAATCAGCCCCAGCATTTT. Amino acid sequence: CASSRMTGVGSNQPQHF.